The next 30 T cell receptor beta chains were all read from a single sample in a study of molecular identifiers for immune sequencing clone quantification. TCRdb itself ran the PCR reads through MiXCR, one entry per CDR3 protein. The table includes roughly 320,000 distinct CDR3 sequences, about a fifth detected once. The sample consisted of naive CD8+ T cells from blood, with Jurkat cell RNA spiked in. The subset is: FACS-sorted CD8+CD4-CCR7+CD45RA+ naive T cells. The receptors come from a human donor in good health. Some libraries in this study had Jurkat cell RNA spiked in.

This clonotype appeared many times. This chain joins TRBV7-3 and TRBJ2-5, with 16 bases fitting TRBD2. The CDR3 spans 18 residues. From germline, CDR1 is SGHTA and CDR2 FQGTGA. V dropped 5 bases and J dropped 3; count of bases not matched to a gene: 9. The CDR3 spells CASSTGLAGGPGKETQYF. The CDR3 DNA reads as TGTGCCAGCAGCACGGGACTAGCGGGAGGGCCAGGAAAAGAGACCCAGTACTTC.

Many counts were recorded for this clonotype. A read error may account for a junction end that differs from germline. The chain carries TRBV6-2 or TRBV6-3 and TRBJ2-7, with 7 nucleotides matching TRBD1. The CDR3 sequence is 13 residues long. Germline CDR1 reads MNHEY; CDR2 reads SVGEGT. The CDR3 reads CASSPGQIYEQYF. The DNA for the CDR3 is TGCGCCAGCAGCCCGGGACAGATCTACGAGCAGTACTTC.

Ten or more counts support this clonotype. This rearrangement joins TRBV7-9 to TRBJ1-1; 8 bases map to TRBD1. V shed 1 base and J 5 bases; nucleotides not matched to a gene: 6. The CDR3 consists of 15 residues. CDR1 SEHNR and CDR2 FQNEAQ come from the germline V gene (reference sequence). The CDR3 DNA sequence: TGTGCCAGCAGCTTAGGCAGGGGGCTGATAACTGAAGCTTTCTTT. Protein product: CASSLGRGLITEAFF. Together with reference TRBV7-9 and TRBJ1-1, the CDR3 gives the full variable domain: DTGVSQNPRHKITKRGQNVTFRCDPISEHNRLYWYRQTLGQGPEFLTYFQNEAQLEKSRLLSDRFSAERPKGSFSTLEIQRTEQGDSAMYLCASSLGRGLITEAFFGQGTRLTVV.

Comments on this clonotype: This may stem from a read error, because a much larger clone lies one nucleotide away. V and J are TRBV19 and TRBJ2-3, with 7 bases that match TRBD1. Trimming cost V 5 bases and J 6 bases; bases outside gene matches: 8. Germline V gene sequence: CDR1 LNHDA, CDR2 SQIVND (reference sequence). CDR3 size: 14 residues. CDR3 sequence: CASSSTGSWDTQYF. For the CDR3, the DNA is TGTGCCAGTAGTTCGACAGGGTCGTGGGATACGCAGTATTTT. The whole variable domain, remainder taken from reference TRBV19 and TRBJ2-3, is DGGITQSPKYLFRKEGQNVTLSCEQNLNHDAMYWYRQDPGQGLRLIYYSQIVNDFQKGDIAEGYSVSREKKESFPLTVTSAQKNPTAFYLCASSSTGSWDTQYFGPGTRLTVL.

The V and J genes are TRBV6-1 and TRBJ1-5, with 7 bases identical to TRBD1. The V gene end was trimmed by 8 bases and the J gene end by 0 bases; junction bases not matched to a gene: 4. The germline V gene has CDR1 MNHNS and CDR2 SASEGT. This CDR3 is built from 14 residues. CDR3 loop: CASQGGYSNQPQHF. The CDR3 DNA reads TGTGCCAGCCAGGGGGGCTATAGCAATCAGCCCCAGCATTTT.

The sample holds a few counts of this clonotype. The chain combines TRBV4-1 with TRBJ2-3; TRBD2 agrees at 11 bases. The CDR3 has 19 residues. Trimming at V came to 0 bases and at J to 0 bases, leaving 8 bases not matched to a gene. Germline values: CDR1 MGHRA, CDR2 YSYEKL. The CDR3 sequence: CASSQDWLAGGTSTDTQYF. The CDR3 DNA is TGCGCCAGCAGCCAAGATTGGCTAGCGGGGGGAACTAGCACAGATACGCAGTATTTT.

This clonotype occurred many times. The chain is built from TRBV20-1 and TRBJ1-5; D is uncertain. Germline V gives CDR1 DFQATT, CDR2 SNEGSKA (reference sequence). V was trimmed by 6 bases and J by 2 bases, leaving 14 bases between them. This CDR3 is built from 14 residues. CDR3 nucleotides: TGCAGTGCCCGCCGATTTACGGGCAATCAGCCCCAGCATTTT. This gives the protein CSARRFTGNQPQHF.

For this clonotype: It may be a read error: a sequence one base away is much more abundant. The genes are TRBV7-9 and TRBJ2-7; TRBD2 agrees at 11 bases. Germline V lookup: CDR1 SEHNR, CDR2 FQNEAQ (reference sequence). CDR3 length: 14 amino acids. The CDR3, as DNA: TGTGCCAGCCTCGGGACTAGCGGAGACTACGTGCAGTACTTC. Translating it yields CASLGTSGDYVQYF.

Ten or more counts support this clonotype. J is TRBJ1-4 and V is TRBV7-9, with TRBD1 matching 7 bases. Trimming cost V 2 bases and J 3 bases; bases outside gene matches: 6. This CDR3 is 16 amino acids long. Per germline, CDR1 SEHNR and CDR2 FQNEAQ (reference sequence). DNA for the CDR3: TGTGCCAGCAGCTTAAGAGGGGGCCCGGCTAATGAAAAACTGTTTTTT. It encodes CASSLRGGPANEKLFF.

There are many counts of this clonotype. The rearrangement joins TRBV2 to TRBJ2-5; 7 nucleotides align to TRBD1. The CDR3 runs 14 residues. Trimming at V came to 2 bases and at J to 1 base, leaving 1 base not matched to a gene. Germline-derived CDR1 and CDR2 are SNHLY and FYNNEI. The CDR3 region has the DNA TGTGCCAGCAGTGAATACAGGGGCCAAGAGACCCAGTACTTC. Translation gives CASSEYRGQETQYF.

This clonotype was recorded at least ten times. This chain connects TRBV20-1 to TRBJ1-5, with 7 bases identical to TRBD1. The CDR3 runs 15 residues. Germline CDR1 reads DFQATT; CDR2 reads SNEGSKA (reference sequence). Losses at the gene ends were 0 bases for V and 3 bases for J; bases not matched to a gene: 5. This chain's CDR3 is CSARDSTGANQPQHF. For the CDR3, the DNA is TGCAGTGCTAGAGACTCCACAGGGGCCAATCAGCCCCAGCATTTT.

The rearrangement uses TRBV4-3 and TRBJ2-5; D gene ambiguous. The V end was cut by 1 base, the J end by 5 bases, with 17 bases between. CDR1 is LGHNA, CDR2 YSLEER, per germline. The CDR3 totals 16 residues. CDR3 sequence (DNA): TGCGCCAGCAGCCAAGCGTTCACTGAGGAGATGGAGACCCAGTACTTC. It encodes CASSQAFTEEMETQYF.

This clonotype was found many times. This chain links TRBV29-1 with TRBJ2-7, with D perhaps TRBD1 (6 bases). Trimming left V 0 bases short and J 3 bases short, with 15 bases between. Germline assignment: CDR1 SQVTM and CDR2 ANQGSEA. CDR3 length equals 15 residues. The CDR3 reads CSVEDSDGQSYEQYF. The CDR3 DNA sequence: TGCAGCGTTGAAGATTCAGATGGACAGAGCTACGAGCAGTACTTC.

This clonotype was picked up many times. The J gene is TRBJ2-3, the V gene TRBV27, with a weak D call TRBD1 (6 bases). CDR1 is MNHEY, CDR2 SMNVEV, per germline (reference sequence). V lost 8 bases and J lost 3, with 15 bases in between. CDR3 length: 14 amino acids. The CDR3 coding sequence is TGTGCCAGCCGTACAGGGTACGGGACAGATACGCAGTATTTT. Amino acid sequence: CASRTGYGTDTQYF.

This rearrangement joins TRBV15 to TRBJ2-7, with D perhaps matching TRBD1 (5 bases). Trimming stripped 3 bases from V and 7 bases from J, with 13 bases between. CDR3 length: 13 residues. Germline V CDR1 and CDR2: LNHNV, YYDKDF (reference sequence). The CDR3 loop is CATSSLGPGEQYF. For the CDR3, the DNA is TGTGCCACCAGCAGCCTGGGTCCAGGGGAGCAGTACTTC.

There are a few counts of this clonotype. In DNA, the CDR3 is TGTGCCAGCAGCCCCCCCCGGAACTCCTACGAGCAGTACTTC. Translated, it gives CASSPPRNSYEQYF. The rearrangement links TRBV9 to TRBJ2-7; D unresolved. The V end lost 4 bases, the J end lost 0 bases, and 11 bases lay between the germline ends. This CDR3 is built from 14 residues. CDR1 is SGDLS and CDR2 is YYNGEE in the germline V gene.

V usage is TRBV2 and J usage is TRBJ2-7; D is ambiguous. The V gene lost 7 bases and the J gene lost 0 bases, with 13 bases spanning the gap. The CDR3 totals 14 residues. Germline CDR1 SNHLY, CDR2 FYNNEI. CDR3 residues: CASTPTDRSYEQYF. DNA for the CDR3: TGTGCCAGCACTCCGACGGACCGCTCCTACGAGCAGTACTTC.

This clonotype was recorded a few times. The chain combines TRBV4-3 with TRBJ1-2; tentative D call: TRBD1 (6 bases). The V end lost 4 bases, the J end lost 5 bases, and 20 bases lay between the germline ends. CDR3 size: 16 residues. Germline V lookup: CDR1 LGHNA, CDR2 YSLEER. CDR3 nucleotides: TGCGCCAGCAGCCCGGGACGGGGGCCCTCTCGGTATGGCTACACCTTC. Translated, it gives CASSPGRGPSRYGYTF.

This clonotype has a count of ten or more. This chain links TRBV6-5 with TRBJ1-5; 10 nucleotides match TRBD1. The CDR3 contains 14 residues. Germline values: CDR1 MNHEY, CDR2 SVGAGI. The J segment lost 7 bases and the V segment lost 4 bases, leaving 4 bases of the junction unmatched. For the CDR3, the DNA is TGTGCCAGCAGTTCGGGACAGGGGAAGCAGCCCCAGCATTTT. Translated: CASSSGQGKQPQHF.

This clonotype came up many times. The CDR3 spells CASSLTTRGFYEQYF. The CDR3 nucleotides read TGTGCCAGCAGTCTTACGACTAGGGGATTCTACGAGCAGTACTTC. The rearrangement joins TRBV28 to TRBJ2-7; a possible D gene is TRBD2 (6 bases). Germline V lookup: CDR1 MDHEN, CDR2 SYDVKM. This CDR3 has 15 residues. V was clipped by 5 bases and J by 3 bases, with 17 bases between them.

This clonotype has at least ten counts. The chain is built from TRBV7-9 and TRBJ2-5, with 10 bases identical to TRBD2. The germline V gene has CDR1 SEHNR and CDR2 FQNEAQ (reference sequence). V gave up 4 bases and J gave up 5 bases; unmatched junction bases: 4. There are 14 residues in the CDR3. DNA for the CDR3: TGTGCCAGCAGCTCCGTGACTAGCGGGGAGACCCAGTACTTC. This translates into CASSSVTSGETQYF. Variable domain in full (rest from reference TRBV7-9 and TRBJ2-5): DTGVSQNPRHKITKRGQNVTFRCDPISEHNRLYWYRQTLGQGPEFLTYFQNEAQLEKSRLLSDRFSAERPKGSFSTLEIQRTEQGDSAMYLCASSSVTSGETQYFGPGTRLLVL.

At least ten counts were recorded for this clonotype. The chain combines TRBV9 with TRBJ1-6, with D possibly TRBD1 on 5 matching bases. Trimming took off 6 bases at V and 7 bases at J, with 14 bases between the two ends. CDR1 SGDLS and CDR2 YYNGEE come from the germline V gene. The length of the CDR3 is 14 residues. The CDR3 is CASNEGAGNSPLHF. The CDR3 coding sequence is TGTGCCAGCAACGAAGGGGCAGGGAATTCACCCCTCCACTTT. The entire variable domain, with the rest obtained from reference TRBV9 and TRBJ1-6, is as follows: DSGVTQTPKHLITATGQRVTLRCSPRSGDLSVYWYQQSLDQGLQFLIQYYNGEERAKGNILERFSAQQFPDLHSELNLSSLELGDSALYFCASNEGAGNSPLHFGNGTRLTVT.

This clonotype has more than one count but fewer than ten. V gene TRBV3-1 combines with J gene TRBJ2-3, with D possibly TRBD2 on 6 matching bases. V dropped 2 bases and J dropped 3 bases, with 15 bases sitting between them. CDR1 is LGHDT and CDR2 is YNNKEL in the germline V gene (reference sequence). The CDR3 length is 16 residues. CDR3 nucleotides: TGTGCCAGCAGCCAATCGCCGGGACTGGGGACAGATACGCAGTATTTT. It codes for CASSQSPGLGTDTQYF.

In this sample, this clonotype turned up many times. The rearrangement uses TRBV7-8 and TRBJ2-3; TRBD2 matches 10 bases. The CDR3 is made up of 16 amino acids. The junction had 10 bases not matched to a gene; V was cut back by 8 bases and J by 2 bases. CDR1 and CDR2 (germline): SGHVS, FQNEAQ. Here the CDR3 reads CASGKTSGADTDTQYF. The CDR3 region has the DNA TGTGCCAGCGGCAAAACTAGCGGGGCCGACACAGATACGCAGTATTTT.

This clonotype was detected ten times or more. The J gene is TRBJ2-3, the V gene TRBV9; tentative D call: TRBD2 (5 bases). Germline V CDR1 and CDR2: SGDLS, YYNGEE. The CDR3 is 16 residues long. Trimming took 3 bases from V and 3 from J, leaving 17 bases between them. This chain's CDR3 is CASSGTPVLATDTQYF. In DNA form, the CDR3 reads TGTGCCAGCAGCGGAACCCCGGTATTAGCGACAGATACGCAGTATTTT.

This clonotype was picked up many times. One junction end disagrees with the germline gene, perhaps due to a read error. As DNA, the CDR3 is TGTGCCAGCAGTTTAATCGGGGGTGAGCCTATTTTT. This translates into CASSLIGGEPIF. The chain has TRBV12-3 or TRBV12-4 and TRBJ1-4; a weak D match, TRBD1 (5 bases). This CDR3 is built from 12 residues.

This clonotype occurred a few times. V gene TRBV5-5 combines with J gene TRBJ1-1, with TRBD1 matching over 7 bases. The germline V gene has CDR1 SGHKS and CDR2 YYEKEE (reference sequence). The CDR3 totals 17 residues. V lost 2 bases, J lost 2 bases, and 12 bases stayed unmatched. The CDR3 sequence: CASSFGYGTDINTEAFF. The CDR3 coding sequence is TGTGCCAGCAGCTTTGGCTATGGGACAGATATTAACACTGAAGCTTTCTTT.

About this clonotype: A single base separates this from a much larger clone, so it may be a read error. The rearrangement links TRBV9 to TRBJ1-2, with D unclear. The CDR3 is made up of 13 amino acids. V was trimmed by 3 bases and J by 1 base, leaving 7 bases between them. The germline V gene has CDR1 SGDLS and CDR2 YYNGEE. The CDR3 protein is CASSADDNYGYTF. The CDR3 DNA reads TGTGCCAGCAGCGCGGACGATAACTATGGCTACACCTTC. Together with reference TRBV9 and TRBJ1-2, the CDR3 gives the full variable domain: DSGVTQTPKHLITATGQRVTLRCSPRSGDLSVYWYQQSLDQGLQFLIQYYNGEERAKGNILERFSAQQFPDLHSELNLSSLELGDSALYFCASSADDNYGYTFGSGTRLTVV.

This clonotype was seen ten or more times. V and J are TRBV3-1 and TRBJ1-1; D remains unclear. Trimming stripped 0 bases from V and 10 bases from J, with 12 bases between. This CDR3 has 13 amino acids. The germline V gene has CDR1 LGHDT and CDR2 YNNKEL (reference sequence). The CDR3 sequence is CASSQESLGLAFF. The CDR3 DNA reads TGTGCCAGCAGCCAAGAGAGTCTGGGTTTAGCTTTCTTT.

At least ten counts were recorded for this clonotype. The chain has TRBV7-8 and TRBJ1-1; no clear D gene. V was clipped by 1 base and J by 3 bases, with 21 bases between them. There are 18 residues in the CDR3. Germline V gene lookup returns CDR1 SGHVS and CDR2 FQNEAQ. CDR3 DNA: TGTGCCAGCAGCTTAGACCCAGTAGGTCCCCGTGTTGACACTGAAGCTTTCTTT. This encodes CASSLDPVGPRVDTEAFF.